This TCR beta chain stems from a study of T cell responses to AZD1222 COVID-19 vaccine. TCRdb's table, derived via immunoSEQ multiplex PCR, lists solely in-frame clones and lacks some. This sample yields approximately 110,000 clones, of which 87% are seen a single time; roughly 2.5% belongs to the top ten. The germline gives CDR1 LNHDA, CDR2 SQIVND (reference sequence). There are 12 residues in the CDR3. The germline V and J ends were trimmed by 7 bases and 4 bases, with 10 bases remaining between them. This chain connects TRBV19 to TRBJ2-5; D is possibly TRBD1 (6 bases). The source of this sequence is an adult who received the AZD1222 COVID-19 vaccine. The sequences come from peripheral blood, collected 28 days after the second AZD1222 dose. The CDR3 sequence: CASNGGGETQYF. The CDR3 nucleotides are TGTGCCAGTAATGGGGGCGGAGAGACCCAGTACTTC.